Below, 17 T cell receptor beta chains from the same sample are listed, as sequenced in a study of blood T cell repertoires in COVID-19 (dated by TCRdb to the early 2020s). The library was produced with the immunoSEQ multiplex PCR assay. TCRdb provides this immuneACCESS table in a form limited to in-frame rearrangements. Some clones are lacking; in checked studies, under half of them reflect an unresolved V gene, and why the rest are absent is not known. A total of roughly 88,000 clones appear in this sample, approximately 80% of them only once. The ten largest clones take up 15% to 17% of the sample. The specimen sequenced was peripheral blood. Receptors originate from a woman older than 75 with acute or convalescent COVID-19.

DNA for the CDR3: TGTGCCAGCAGTGTGATTGAGCTTGGCTACACCTTC. It codes for CASSVIELGYTF. The chain uses TRBV2 and TRBJ1-2; D remains unclear. V was shortened by 4 bases and J by 7 bases, with 10 bases between the two germline ends. The germline V gene encodes CDR1 SNHLY and CDR2 FYNNEI. The CDR3 sequence is 12 residues long.

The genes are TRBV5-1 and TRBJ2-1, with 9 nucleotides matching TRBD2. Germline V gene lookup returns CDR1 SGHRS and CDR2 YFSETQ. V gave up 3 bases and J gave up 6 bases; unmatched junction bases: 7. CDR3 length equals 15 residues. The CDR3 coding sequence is TGCGCCAGCAGCTCCGGCGGGGGGGTAACCAATGAGCAGTTCTTC. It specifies CASSSGGGVTNEQFF.

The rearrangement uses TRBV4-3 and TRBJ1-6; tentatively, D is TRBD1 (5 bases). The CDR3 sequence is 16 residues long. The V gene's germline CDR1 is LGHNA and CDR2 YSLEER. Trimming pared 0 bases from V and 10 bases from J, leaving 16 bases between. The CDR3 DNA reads TGCGCCAGCAGCCAAGATAGTAAACAGGTGTTATCACCCCTCCACTTT. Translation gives CASSQDSKQVLSPLHF.

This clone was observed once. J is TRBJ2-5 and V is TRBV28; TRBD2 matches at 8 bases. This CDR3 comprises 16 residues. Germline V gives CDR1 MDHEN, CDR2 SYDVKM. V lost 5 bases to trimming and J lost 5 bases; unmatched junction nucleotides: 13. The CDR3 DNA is TGTGCCAGCAGTCCCCGCGGTAGCGGGGCGGTGGAGACCCAGTACTTC. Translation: CASSPRGSGAVETQYF.

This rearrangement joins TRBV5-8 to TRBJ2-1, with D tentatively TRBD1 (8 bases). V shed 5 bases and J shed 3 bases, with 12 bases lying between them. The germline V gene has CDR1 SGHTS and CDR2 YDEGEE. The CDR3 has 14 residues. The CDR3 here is CASRYRGGYNEQFF. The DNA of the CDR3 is TGTGCCAGCAGATACAGGGGGGGCTACAATGAGCAGTTCTTC.

The CDR3 protein is CAIRSDTYGQPQHF. The CDR3 nucleotides read TGTGCCATCAGATCGGACACCTACGGACAGCCCCAGCATTTT. The genes are TRBV10-3 and TRBJ1-5; weak D call: TRBD1 (5 bases). Germline V CDR1 and CDR2: ENHRY, SYGVKD. Between the trimmed V and J ends, which lost 6 bases and 7 bases, there was a span of 16 bases. The length of the CDR3 is 14 residues.

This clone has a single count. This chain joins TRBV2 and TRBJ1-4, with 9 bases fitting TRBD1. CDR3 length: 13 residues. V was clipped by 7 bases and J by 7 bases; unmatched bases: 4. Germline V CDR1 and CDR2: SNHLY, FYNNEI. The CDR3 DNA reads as TGTGCCAGCACTCGGGACAGGGTTGAAAAACTGTTTTTT. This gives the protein CASTRDRVEKLFF. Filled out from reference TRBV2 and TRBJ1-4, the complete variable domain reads EPEVTQTPSHQVTQMGQEVILRCVPISNHLYFYWYRQILGQKVEFLVSFYNNEISEKSEIFDDQFSVERPDGSNFTLKIRSTKLEDSAMYFCASTRDRVEKLFFGSGTQLSVL.

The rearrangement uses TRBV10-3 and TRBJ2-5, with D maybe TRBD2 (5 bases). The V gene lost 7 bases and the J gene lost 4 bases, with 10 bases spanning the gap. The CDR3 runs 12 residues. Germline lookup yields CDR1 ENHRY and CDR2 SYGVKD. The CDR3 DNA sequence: TGTGCCATCAAGGGAGTGGGAGAGACCCAGTACTTC. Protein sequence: CAIKGVGETQYF.

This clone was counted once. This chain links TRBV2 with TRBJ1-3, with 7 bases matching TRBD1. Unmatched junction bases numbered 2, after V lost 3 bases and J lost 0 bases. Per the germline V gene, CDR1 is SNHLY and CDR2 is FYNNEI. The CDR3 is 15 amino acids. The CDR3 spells CASSETGSSGNTIYF. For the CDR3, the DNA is TGTGCCAGCAGTGAGACAGGGTCCTCTGGAAACACCATATATTTT.

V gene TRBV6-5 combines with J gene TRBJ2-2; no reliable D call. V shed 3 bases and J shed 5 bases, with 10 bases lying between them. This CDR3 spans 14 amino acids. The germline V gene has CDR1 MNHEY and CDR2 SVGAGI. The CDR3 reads CASSYGRWTGELFF. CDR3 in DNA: TGTGCCAGCAGTTATGGTAGATGGACCGGGGAGCTGTTTTTT.

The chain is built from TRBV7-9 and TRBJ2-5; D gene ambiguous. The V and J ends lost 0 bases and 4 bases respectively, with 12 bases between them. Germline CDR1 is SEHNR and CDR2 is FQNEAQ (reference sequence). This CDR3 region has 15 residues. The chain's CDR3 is CASSLAQVGRETQYF. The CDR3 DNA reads TGTGCCAGCAGCTTAGCGCAGGTGGGTCGAGAGACCCAGTACTTC.

The CDR3 spells CASTQTGSNSPLHF. CDR3 bases: TGTGCCAGCACCCAAACCGGGAGCAATTCACCCCTCCACTTT. The V and J genes are TRBV11-3 and TRBJ1-6; the D is unclear. The germline CDR1 and CDR2 sequences are SGHNT and YENEEA. Between the trimmed V and J ends, which lost 7 bases and 7 bases, there was a span of 14 bases. The CDR3 has 14 residues.

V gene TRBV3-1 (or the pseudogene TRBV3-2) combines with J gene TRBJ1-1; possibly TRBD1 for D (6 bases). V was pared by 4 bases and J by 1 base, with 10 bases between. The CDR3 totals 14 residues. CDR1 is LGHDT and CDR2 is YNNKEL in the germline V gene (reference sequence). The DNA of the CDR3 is TGTGCCAGCAGCCGGGACACCAAGAACACTGAAGCTTTCTTT. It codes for CASSRDTKNTEAFF.

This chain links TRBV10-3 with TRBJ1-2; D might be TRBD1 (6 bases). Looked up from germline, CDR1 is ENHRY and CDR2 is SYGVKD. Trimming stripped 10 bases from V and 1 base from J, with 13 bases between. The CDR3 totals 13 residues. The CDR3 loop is CASQDSSNYGYTF. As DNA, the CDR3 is TGTGCCAGCCAGGACAGCAGTAACTATGGCTACACCTTC.

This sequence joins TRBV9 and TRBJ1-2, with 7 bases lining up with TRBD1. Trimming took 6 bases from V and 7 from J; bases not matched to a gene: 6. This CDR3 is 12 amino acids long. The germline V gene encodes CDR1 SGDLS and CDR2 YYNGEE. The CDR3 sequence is CASNPGGGGYTF. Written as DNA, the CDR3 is TGTGCCAGCAACCCAGGGGGTGGTGGCTACACCTTC.

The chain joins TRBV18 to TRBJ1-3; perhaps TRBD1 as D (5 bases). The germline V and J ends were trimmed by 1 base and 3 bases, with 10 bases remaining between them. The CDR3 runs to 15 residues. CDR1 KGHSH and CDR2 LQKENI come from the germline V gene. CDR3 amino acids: CASSPRTPNGNTIYF. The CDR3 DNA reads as TGTGCCAGCTCACCACGGACACCAAATGGAAACACCATATATTTT.

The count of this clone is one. The CDR3 loop is CASSQQGNTGNTIYF. CDR3 sequence (DNA): TGTGCCAGCTCACAACAGGGTAACACTGGAAACACCATATATTTT. V usage is TRBV18 and J usage is TRBJ1-3, with D possibly being TRBD1 (6 bases). Germline CDR1 KGHSH, CDR2 LQKENI. V lost 4 bases and J lost 2, with 12 bases in between. The CDR3 is made up of 15 amino acids.